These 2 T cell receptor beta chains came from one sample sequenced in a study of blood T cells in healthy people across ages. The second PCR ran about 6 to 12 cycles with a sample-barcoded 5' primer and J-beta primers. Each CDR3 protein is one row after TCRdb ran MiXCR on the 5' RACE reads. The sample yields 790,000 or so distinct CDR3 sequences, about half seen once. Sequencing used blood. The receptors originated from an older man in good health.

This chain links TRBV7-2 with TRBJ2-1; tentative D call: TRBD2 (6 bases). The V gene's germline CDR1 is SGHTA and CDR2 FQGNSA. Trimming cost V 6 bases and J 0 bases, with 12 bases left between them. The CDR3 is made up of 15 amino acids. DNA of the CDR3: TGTGCCAGCAGACTCCGGGACTCCTCCTACAATGAGCAGTTCTTC. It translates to CASRLRDSSYNEQFF.

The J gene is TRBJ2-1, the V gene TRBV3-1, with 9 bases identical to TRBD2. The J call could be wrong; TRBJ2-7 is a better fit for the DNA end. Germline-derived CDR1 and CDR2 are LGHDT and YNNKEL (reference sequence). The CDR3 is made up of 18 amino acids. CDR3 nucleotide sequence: TGTGCCAGCAGCCAGATCAGTCGTAGCGGGAGTAGGAACAATGAGCAGTACTTC. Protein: CASSQISRSGSRNNEQYF.